The text below deals with one T cell receptor (beta chain). Per the original methods: The authors estimated nucleated cell counts from reference gene primer amplification. Here immunoSEQ multiplex PCR was the method, and the copy in TCRdb shows in-frame clones only, minus some. V and J calls and clone size are given by that table; D and trimming were obtained from the DNA. The sample lists some 200,000 clones; around 90% were seen once. These data originate in a study of blood T cell repertoires in COVID-19. Across the whole study: Sites in the United States, Italy and Spain provided acute and convalescent COVID-19 samples. The analysed material was cDNA or gDNA that came from T cells, B-cell-depleted T cells, or PBMCs.

The CDR3 is made up of 15 amino acids. CDR1 SGHRS and CDR2 YFSETQ come from the germline V gene. V shed 0 bases, J shed 3 bases, and the junction held 5 bases outside the gene matches. The J gene is TRBJ2-7, the V gene TRBV5-1; 8 bases map to TRBD1. The sequenced sample was peripheral blood. The receptor comes from a middle-aged man with active or convalescent COVID-19. Here the CDR3 reads CASSLEQGAYYEQYF. The DNA for the CDR3 is TGCGCCAGCAGCTTGGAGCAGGGGGCTTACTACGAGCAGTACTTC.